A selection of T cell receptor beta chains follows, all from one sample in a study of cytomegalovirus exposure and HLA in healthy donors. Using immunoSEQ multiplex PCR, the repertoire was profiled, and TCRdb retains in-frame clones only, with some absent. This table holds fewer than 85,000 clones. Sequencing was carried out using PBMCs. Every receptor here comes from a man aged 45-60 years in good health and CMV-seropositive. Both conserved end residues are part of each CDR3. A D gene is named only where the DNA matches it firmly. Expanded clones are given a class, and other clones once, few, many or no size at all.

d_gene: .
abundance: .
j_gene: TRBJ1-1
v_gene: TRBV4-1
CDR3nt: TGCGCCAGCCGCGACAGGTCGAACACTGAAGCTTTCTTT
CDR3aa: CASRDRSNTEAFF

d_gene: TRBD1
abundance: .
j_gene: TRBJ1-6
v_gene: TRBV5-1
CDR3nt: TGCGCCAGCAGCTTGGAGGGACAGGGGCAGTTACCCCTCCACTTT
CDR3aa: CASSLEGQGQLPLHF

d_gene: .
abundance: .
j_gene: TRBJ1-1
v_gene: TRBV12-5
CDR3nt: TGTGCTAGTGGTTTAGGGGACACCAGTGTCTACACTGAAGCTTTCTTT
CDR3aa: CASGLGDTSVYTEAFF

d_gene: TRBD1
abundance: .
j_gene: TRBJ1-6
v_gene: TRBV6-1
CDR3nt: TGTGCCAGCAGTGTCGGACAGGACTCCTATAATTCACCCCTCCACTTT
CDR3aa: CASSVGQDSYNSPLHF

d_gene: TRBD1
abundance: .
j_gene: TRBJ1-1
v_gene: TRBV2
CDR3nt: TGTGCCAGCGAAGGGGACAGTCGGACTGAAGCTTTCTTT
CDR3aa: CASEGDSRTEAFF

d_gene: .
abundance: .
j_gene: TRBJ2-7
v_gene: TRBV11-2
CDR3nt: TGTGCCAGCAGCTTAGATCTCGGCTTGGTGGGGACACAAGAATACGAGCAGTACTTC
CDR3aa: CASSLDLGLVGTQEYEQYF

d_gene: TRBD1
abundance: .
j_gene: TRBJ1-2
v_gene: TRBV29-1
CDR3nt: TGCAGCGTTGAAGTGACAGGGGGACTCTATGGCTACACCTTC
CDR3aa: CSVEVTGGLYGYTF

d_gene: .
abundance: .
j_gene: TRBJ2-3
v_gene: TRBV9
CDR3nt: TGTGCCAGCAGCCCCCGTGCGGTTAGCACAGATACGCAGTATTTT
CDR3aa: CASSPRAVSTDTQYF

d_gene: .
abundance: medium-sized
j_gene: TRBJ2-7
v_gene: TRBV15
CDR3nt: TGTGCCACCAGCAGAGGATCCACTAGCTACGAGCAGTACTTC
CDR3aa: CATSRGSTSYEQYF

d_gene: .
abundance: .
j_gene: TRBJ1-5
v_gene: TRBV1
CDR3nt: TGCACCAGCTTTACAGGGGATCAGCCCCAGCATTTT
CDR3aa: CTSFTGDQPQHF

d_gene: TRBD1
abundance: .
j_gene: TRBJ2-5
v_gene: TRBV6-1
CDR3nt: TGTGCCAGCAGCCCCCGGGACAGGGAAGAGACCCAGTACTTC
CDR3aa: CASSPRDREETQYF

d_gene: .
abundance: .
j_gene: TRBJ2-1
v_gene: TRBV18
CDR3nt: TGTGCCAGCTCACCACCCACGGGGAGAAATGAGCAGTTCTTC
CDR3aa: CASSPPTGRNEQFF

d_gene: .
abundance: .
j_gene: TRBJ2-7
v_gene: TRBV2
CDR3nt: TGTGCCAGCACCGGGGGATCCTACGAGCAGTACTTC
CDR3aa: CASTGGSYEQYF

d_gene: .
abundance: .
j_gene: TRBJ1-2
v_gene: TRBV6-1
CDR3nt: TGTGCCAGCAGTGAAGCCGGAGGTTGGAACTATGGCTACACCTTC
CDR3aa: CASSEAGGWNYGYTF

d_gene: TRBD1
abundance: .
j_gene: TRBJ1-1
v_gene: TRBV6-1
CDR3nt: TGTGCCAGCAGATCCGGGACAGGGCTAGGTGAAGCTTTCTTT
CDR3aa: CASRSGTGLGEAFF

d_gene: .
abundance: .
j_gene: TRBJ1-5
v_gene: TRBV18
CDR3nt: TGTGCCAGCTCCCCCCAAAAGGGAGGCAATCAGCCCCAGCATTTT
CDR3aa: CASSPQKGGNQPQHF

d_gene: TRBD1
abundance: .
j_gene: TRBJ2-2
v_gene: TRBV5-4
CDR3nt: TGTGCCAGCAGCCCTGGGACAGCCAAAAACACCGGGGAGCTGTTTTTT
CDR3aa: CASSPGTAKNTGELFF

d_gene: TRBD1
abundance: .
j_gene: TRBJ2-2
v_gene: TRBV10-3
CDR3nt: TGTGCCATCAGTGAGTGGACAGGGGGGATCGGGGAGCTGTTTTTT
CDR3aa: CAISEWTGGIGELFF

d_gene: TRBD1
abundance: .
j_gene: TRBJ2-2
v_gene: TRBV5-6
CDR3nt: TGTGCCAGCAGCTTCGGGACAGGGGGAACCGGGGAGCTGTTTTTT
CDR3aa: CASSFGTGGTGELFF

d_gene: TRBD1
abundance: .
j_gene: TRBJ2-5
v_gene: TRBV5-1
CDR3nt: TGCGCCAGCAGCCTGGGACAGCTCCAAGAGACCCAGTACTTC
CDR3aa: CASSLGQLQETQYF

d_gene: TRBD1
abundance: .
j_gene: TRBJ1-1
v_gene: TRBV6-1
CDR3nt: TGTGCCAGCAGTGTCGGACAGGGAGGGACTGAAGCTTTCTTT
CDR3aa: CASSVGQGGTEAFF

d_gene: TRBD2
abundance: .
j_gene: TRBJ2-2
v_gene: TRBV5-4
CDR3nt: TGTGCCAGCAGCCCCACTAGCGGGGGGAACACCGGGGAGCTGTTTTTT
CDR3aa: CASSPTSGGNTGELFF

d_gene: .
abundance: .
j_gene: TRBJ1-2
v_gene: TRBV27
CDR3nt: TGTGCCAGCGGCCCCAGTATACCCTATGGCTACACCTTC
CDR3aa: CASGPSIPYGYTF

d_gene: TRBD1
abundance: .
j_gene: TRBJ2-3
v_gene: TRBV5-6
CDR3nt: TGTGCCAGCAGCTCAACAGGGGAAACGCGCACAGATACGCAGTATTTT
CDR3aa: CASSSTGETRTDTQYF

d_gene: TRBD2
abundance: .
j_gene: TRBJ2-5
v_gene: TRBV18
CDR3nt: TGTGCCAGCTCACCAATAAGCGGGAGGGAACAGACCCAGTACTTC
CDR3aa: CASSPISGREQTQYF

d_gene: TRBD1
abundance: .
j_gene: TRBJ2-7
v_gene: TRBV4-1
CDR3nt: TGCGCCAGCAGCCGGTCACAGGGGGCGGACTACGAGCAGTACTTC
CDR3aa: CASSRSQGADYEQYF

d_gene: TRBD2
abundance: .
j_gene: TRBJ2-3
v_gene: TRBV6-1
CDR3nt: TGTGCCAGCCGGACTAGCGGGAGTAGAGATACGCAGTATTTT
CDR3aa: CASRTSGSRDTQYF

d_gene: TRBD2
abundance: .
j_gene: TRBJ2-3
v_gene: TRBV9
CDR3nt: TGTGCCAGCAGCGTCTCGGGACTAGCGGGGGGGGCAGATACGCAGTATTTT
CDR3aa: CASSVSGLAGGADTQYF

d_gene: TRBD1
abundance: .
j_gene: TRBJ2-1
v_gene: TRBV10-2
CDR3nt: TGCGCCAGCAGCGCCGGGACAGGGGTCAATGAGCAGTTCTTC
CDR3aa: CASSAGTGVNEQFF

d_gene: .
abundance: .
j_gene: TRBJ2-1
v_gene: TRBV4-1
CDR3nt: TGCGCCAGCAGCCAACGTGGACTGGTTAGGGAGCAGTTCTTC
CDR3aa: CASSQRGLVREQFF

d_gene: .
abundance: .
j_gene: TRBJ2-6
v_gene: TRBV6-4
CDR3nt: TGTGCCAGCAGTGACCGCGACAGCTCTGGGGCCAACGTCCTGACTTTC
CDR3aa: CASSDRDSSGANVLTF

d_gene: .
abundance: .
j_gene: TRBJ1-5
v_gene: TRBV30
CDR3nt: TGTGCCTGGGACAGCAGATTATTTCGAGGTCAGCCCCAGCATTTT
CDR3aa: CAWDSRLFRGQPQHF

d_gene: .
abundance: .
j_gene: TRBJ2-5
v_gene: TRBV9
CDR3nt: TGTGCCAGCAGCGTAGCGGCGGCCGGCCGTGGGACCCAGTACTTC
CDR3aa: CASSVAAAGRGTQYF

d_gene: TRBD1
abundance: .
j_gene: TRBJ2-5
v_gene: TRBV30
CDR3nt: TGTGCCTCGGACAGGGACCAAGAGACCCAGTACTTC
CDR3aa: CASDRDQETQYF

d_gene: TRBD1
abundance: .
j_gene: TRBJ1-5
v_gene: TRBV4-1
CDR3nt: TGCGCCAGCAGACGTAACCCCGGCAGGGGGTCTGATCAGCCCCAGCATTTT
CDR3aa: CASRRNPGRGSDQPQHF

d_gene: .
abundance: .
j_gene: TRBJ1-2
v_gene: TRBV28
CDR3nt: TGTGCCAGCAGTTTAGCCAGGGTCGACTATGGCTACACCTTC
CDR3aa: CASSLARVDYGYTF

d_gene: .
abundance: .
j_gene: TRBJ2-1
v_gene: TRBV20-1
CDR3nt: TGCAGTGCTGGGACTGATGAGCAGTTCTTC
CDR3aa: CSAGTDEQFF

d_gene: .
abundance: .
j_gene: TRBJ2-5
v_gene: TRBV18
CDR3nt: TGTGCCAGCTCACAGACAGAGCAAGAGACCCAGTACTTC
CDR3aa: CASSQTEQETQYF

d_gene: TRBD1
abundance: .
j_gene: TRBJ2-7
v_gene: TRBV19
CDR3nt: TGTGCCAGTACTCCGGGACAGGCCAGTTCCTACGAGCAGTACTTC
CDR3aa: CASTPGQASSYEQYF

d_gene: .
abundance: .
j_gene: TRBJ1-6
v_gene: TRBV19
CDR3nt: TGTGCCAGTAGTGGAGTGGGTAATTCACCCCTCCACTTT
CDR3aa: CASSGVGNSPLHF

d_gene: .
abundance: .
j_gene: TRBJ1-4
v_gene: TRBV6-1
CDR3nt: TGTGCCAGCAGCTATACATTGGCGGATAATGAAAAACTGTTTTTT
CDR3aa: CASSYTLADNEKLFF

d_gene: .
abundance: .
j_gene: TRBJ2-7
v_gene: TRBV29-1
CDR3nt: TGCAGCGTTATTACAGGGACCTACGAGCAGTACTTC
CDR3aa: CSVITGTYEQYF

d_gene: TRBD1
abundance: .
j_gene: TRBJ1-5
v_gene: TRBV5-1
CDR3nt: TGCGCCAGCAGCTTGGAAGGAACAGGGGGTAATCAGCCCCAGCATTTT
CDR3aa: CASSLEGTGGNQPQHF

d_gene: TRBD1
abundance: .
j_gene: TRBJ1-1
v_gene: TRBV10-3
CDR3nt: TGTGCCATCCGTGACAGGGTTAACACTGAAGCTTTCTTT
CDR3aa: CAIRDRVNTEAFF

d_gene: TRBD1
abundance: .
j_gene: TRBJ1-2
v_gene: TRBV6-6
CDR3nt: TGTGCCAGCAGTTCGGGACAGTCTACGAGCTACACCTTC
CDR3aa: CASSSGQSTSYTF

d_gene: TRBD1
abundance: .
j_gene: TRBJ1-6
v_gene: TRBV5-1
CDR3nt: TGCGCCAGCAGCTTGGCGGGACAGGGGAATTCACCCCTCCACTTT
CDR3aa: CASSLAGQGNSPLHF

d_gene: .
abundance: .
j_gene: TRBJ1-1
v_gene: TRBV7-3
CDR3nt: TGTGCCAGCAGCCTATGGAGGAACACTGAAGCTTTCTTT
CDR3aa: CASSLWRNTEAFF

d_gene: .
abundance: .
j_gene: TRBJ2-5
v_gene: TRBV29-1
CDR3nt: TGCAGCGTTGAAGCATTCCAAGAGACCCAGTACTTC
CDR3aa: CSVEAFQETQYF

d_gene: TRBD1
abundance: .
j_gene: TRBJ2-5
v_gene: TRBV4-1
CDR3nt: TGCGCCAGCAGCCAGTCGGACAGGGTTGGGACCCAGTACTTC
CDR3aa: CASSQSDRVGTQYF

d_gene: .
abundance: .
j_gene: TRBJ1-1
v_gene: TRBV5-1
CDR3nt: TGCGCCAGCAGCTTGGAGGAGATTACTGAAGCTTTCTTT
CDR3aa: CASSLEEITEAFF

d_gene: .
abundance: .
j_gene: TRBJ1-2
v_gene: TRBV9
CDR3nt: TGTGCCAGCACCCCGGGGGCTAACTATGGCTACACCTTC
CDR3aa: CASTPGANYGYTF

d_gene: TRBD2
abundance: .
j_gene: TRBJ2-3
v_gene: TRBV7-2
CDR3nt: TGTGCCAGCAGCTCGGGGGGGCGAGAAGCAGATACGCAGTATTTT
CDR3aa: CASSSGGREADTQYF

d_gene: .
abundance: .
j_gene: TRBJ1-4
v_gene: TRBV9
CDR3nt: TGTGCCAGCAGCACGGCCCCAGGGGAAAAACTGTTTTTT
CDR3aa: CASSTAPGEKLFF

d_gene: TRBD2
abundance: .
j_gene: TRBJ2-3
v_gene: TRBV6-4
CDR3nt: TGTGCCAGCAGCCCCGGCGGGGGTGACTACGATACGCAGTATTTT
CDR3aa: CASSPGGGDYDTQYF

d_gene: .
abundance: .
j_gene: TRBJ2-5
v_gene: TRBV2
CDR3nt: TGTGCCAGCAGGGGCCAGGGGTCCAAAGAGACCCAGTACTTC
CDR3aa: CASRGQGSKETQYF

d_gene: .
abundance: .
j_gene: TRBJ2-4
v_gene: TRBV5-1
CDR3nt: TGCGCCAGCAGCTTGGGCGCTACTACCCTATGGAAAAACATTCAGTACTTC
CDR3aa: CASSLGATTLWKNIQYF

d_gene: .
abundance: .
j_gene: TRBJ1-5
v_gene: TRBV10-3
CDR3nt: TGTGCCATCAGTTCAGGAAGTCAGCCCCAGCATTTT
CDR3aa: CAISSGSQPQHF

d_gene: .
abundance: .
j_gene: TRBJ2-2
v_gene: TRBV2
CDR3nt: TGTGCCAGCAGTGAATCCCCAGGGATGGGCGGGGAGCTGTTTTTT
CDR3aa: CASSESPGMGGELFF

d_gene: TRBD1
abundance: .
j_gene: TRBJ2-2
v_gene: TRBV7-2
CDR3nt: TGTGCCAGCAGCCCTGTTACAGGGGTTACCGGGGAGCTGTTTTTT
CDR3aa: CASSPVTGVTGELFF

d_gene: TRBD2
abundance: .
j_gene: TRBJ2-4
v_gene: TRBV4-1
CDR3nt: TGCGCCAGCAGCCCCGCCCCACTAGCGGGAGGGCCTCTGGCGGACATTCAGTACTTC
CDR3aa: CASSPAPLAGGPLADIQYF